What follows are 24 T cell receptor beta chains derived from one specimen sequenced in a study of cytomegalovirus exposure and HLA in healthy donors. It was with 60 Vbeta and 13 Jbeta primers that the PCR ran. Profiling relied on immunoSEQ multiplex PCR, and the TCRdb table lists in-frame clones only, not all of them. The table includes about 160,000 clones, 80% to 85% detected once. The sample was PBMCs. The receptors derive from a girl aged 2-10 years in good health and CMV-seropositive.

This clone was counted once. The genes are TRBV2 and TRBJ2-2; tentatively, D is TRBD2 (7 bases). This CDR3 contains 18 residues. Trimming took 2 bases from V and 1 from J, leaving 17 bases between them. Germline V lookup: CDR1 SNHLY, CDR2 FYNNEI. This CDR3 reads CASSEWPGEGENTGELFF. The CDR3 region has the DNA TGTGCCAGCAGTGAATGGCCTGGGGAGGGGGAGAACACCGGGGAGCTGTTTTTT.

The V call is TRBV29-1, the J call TRBJ2-5; 7 positions match TRBD1. CDR1 is SQVTM, CDR2 ANQGSEA, per germline. The CDR3 is 13 residues long. V shed 7 bases, J shed 6 bases, and the junction held 11 bases outside the gene matches. CDR3 DNA: TGCAGCGCTACAGGGGATCCGGGAAAGACCCAGTACTTC. This gives the protein CSATGDPGKTQYF.

The chain couples TRBV12-5 to TRBJ2-2, with a tentative D call TRBD2 (7 bases). CDR1 is LGHNT, CDR2 FRNRAP, per germline. The CDR3 covers 16 residues. The V gene lost 0 bases and the J gene lost 4 bases, with 12 bases spanning the gap. The CDR3 protein is CASGLVLGGATGELFF. Written as DNA, the CDR3 is TGTGCTAGTGGTTTGGTACTAGGGGGGGCCACCGGGGAGCTGTTTTTT.

The V gene is TRBV27, the J gene TRBJ1-6, with 7 bases identical to TRBD1. V trimming: 5 bases; J trimming: 7 bases; junction bases outside the gene matches: 11. CDR3 size: 16 residues. Germline CDR1 and CDR2: MNHEY and SMNVEV (reference sequence). The CDR3 region is CASSLARPGGNSPLHF. The CDR3 DNA is TGTGCCAGCAGTCTGGCACGTCCAGGGGGGAATTCACCCCTCCACTTT.

This clone is a singleton in its sample. The genes are TRBV5-8 and TRBJ1-5; D possibly corresponds to TRBD1 (6 bases). CDR1 and CDR2 (germline): SGHTS, YDEGEE. CDR3 length: 18 amino acids. With 1 base removed from V and 2 bases from J, the gap between germline ends came to 19 bases. CDR3 loop: CASSLLWDTESGNQPQHF. The CDR3 DNA is TGTGCCAGCAGCTTGTTGTGGGACACTGAGAGTGGCAATCAGCCCCAGCATTTT.

The chain is built from TRBV4-2 and TRBJ2-2, with TRBD2 matching 11 bases. The germline V gene has CDR1 LGHNA and CDR2 YNFKEQ. The CDR3 has 15 amino acids. Germline trimming cut 6 bases from V and 3 bases from J; bases unmatched to any gene: 3. The CDR3 loop is CASSTSGSYTGELFF. Here the CDR3 DNA reads TGTGCCAGCAGTACTAGCGGGAGTTACACCGGGGAGCTGTTTTTT.

The chain uses TRBV18 and TRBJ1-1, with TRBD1 as a possible D gene (5 bases). Germline V lookup: CDR1 KGHSH, CDR2 LQKENI. The V and J ends lost 2 bases and 0 bases respectively, with 7 bases between them. CDR3 length: 14 amino acids. The CDR3, as DNA: TGTGCCAGCTCACCAGGGGCCGTGAACACTGAAGCTTTCTTT. Protein sequence: CASSPGAVNTEAFF.

This sequence joins TRBV7-9 and TRBJ2-1; the match to TRBD2 covers 7 bases. There are 15 residues in the CDR3. Germline lookup yields CDR1 SEHNR and CDR2 FQNEAQ (reference sequence). J gave up 4 bases and V 0 bases, and 3 bases lay outside the gene matches. The CDR3 DNA sequence: TGTGCCAGCAGCTTAGCCGGGAGGAATTACAATGAGCAGTTCTTC. Its translation is CASSLAGRNYNEQFF.

V and J are TRBV2 and TRBJ1-1; D is unclear. V lost 7 bases to trimming and J lost 0 bases, with 9 bases between them. Germline assignment: CDR1 SNHLY and CDR2 FYNNEI. This CDR3 is built from 13 residues. As DNA, the CDR3 is TGTGCCAGCAAAAGAGTGATGAACACTGAAGCTTTCTTT. It specifies CASKRVMNTEAFF.

The DNA for the CDR3 is TGTGCCAGCAGTGGGGGACAGGGGGCCAACAATCAGCCCCAGCATTTT. Translating it yields CASSGGQGANNQPQHF. The V and J genes are TRBV27 and TRBJ1-5, with 12 bases that match TRBD1. V lost 5 bases to trimming and J lost 3 bases; unmatched junction nucleotides: 5. The CDR3 has 16 residues. CDR1 and CDR2 from the germline V gene are MNHEY and SMNVEV (reference sequence).

The rearrangement uses TRBV5-8 and TRBJ2-3; D call uncertain. Germline V CDR1 and CDR2: SGHTS, YDEGEE. The germline V and J ends were trimmed by 4 bases and 6 bases, with 18 bases remaining between them. The CDR3 has 15 amino acids. The CDR3 DNA reads as TGTGCCAGCAGCCCGCTTGGTCTGGCCGGGGATACGCAGTATTTT. It encodes CASSPLGLAGDTQYF.

The chain uses TRBV5-8 and TRBJ1-4, with D possibly matching TRBD1 (6 bases). The length of the CDR3 is 15 residues. CDR1 is SGHTS, CDR2 YDEGEE, per germline. Trimming stripped 0 bases from V and 5 bases from J, with 11 bases between. In DNA form, the CDR3 reads TGTGCCAGCAGCTTGGGTCGAACAGGGAATGAAAAACTGTTTTTT. It translates to CASSLGRTGNEKLFF.

The chain recombines TRBV9 with TRBJ1-1; 7 bases align to TRBD1. The CDR3 runs 17 residues. From germline, CDR1 is SGDLS and CDR2 YYNGEE. V lost 1 base to trimming and J lost 4 bases; unmatched junction nucleotides: 13. The CDR3 DNA is TGTGCCAGCAGCGTAACGCCGCAGGGGGTTGGTGGCACTGAAGCTTTCTTT. Its protein product is CASSVTPQGVGGTEAFF.

This clone showed up just a few times. The chain employs TRBV5-6 and TRBJ2-6, with TRBD1 as a possible D gene (5 bases). Germline V gene sequence: CDR1 SGHDT, CDR2 YYEEEE. V was trimmed by 4 bases and J by 4 bases, leaving 12 bases between them. This CDR3 is built from 15 residues. The CDR3 bases are TGTGCCAGCAGCGCTGCAGGGTCCGGGGCCAACGTCCTGACTTTC. Protein sequence: CASSAAGSGANVLTF.

This chain joins TRBV5-6 and TRBJ2-7; D call uncertain. This CDR3 is built from 12 residues. V lost 0 bases, J lost 3 bases, and 4 bases lay in between. Germline V gene sequence: CDR1 SGHDT, CDR2 YYEEEE. The chain's CDR3 is CASSLGDYEQYF. The CDR3 DNA sequence: TGTGCCAGCAGCTTGGGAGACTACGAGCAGTACTTC.

The chain carries TRBV6-4 and TRBJ1-5; D is uncertain. The CDR3 covers 14 residues. From germline, CDR1 is MRHNA and CDR2 SNTAGT. The germline V and J ends were trimmed by 5 bases and 6 bases, with 14 bases remaining between them. The CDR3 nucleotides are TGTGCCAGCAGTCCTACCCTCCGTGGTCAGCCCCAGCATTTT. Its translation is CASSPTLRGQPQHF.

The rearrangement uses TRBV9 and TRBJ2-7; D is unclear. The germline V gene has CDR1 SGDLS and CDR2 YYNGEE. The CDR3 runs 13 residues. The ends were cut back, 0 bases at V and 2 bases at J, with 6 bases in the middle. CDR3 nucleotides: TGTGCCAGCAGCGTAGACAGCCCCTACGAGCAGTACTTC. The encoded protein is CASSVDSPYEQYF.

The chain joins TRBV6-4 to TRBJ2-6; 9 bases are shared with TRBD1. Germline trimming cut 5 bases from V and 0 bases from J; bases unmatched to any gene: 2. The CDR3 contains 16 residues. Germline V gives CDR1 MRHNA, CDR2 SNTAGT. The CDR3 region has the DNA TGTGCCAGCAGTCCGACAGGGGGCTCTGGGGCCAACGTCCTGACTTTC. It encodes CASSPTGGSGANVLTF.

The V call is TRBV5-1, the J call TRBJ2-5; 8 bases align to TRBD2. The CDR3 loop spans 15 amino acids. Germline CDR1 SGHRS, CDR2 YFSETQ. Germline trimming cut 0 bases from V and 5 bases from J; bases unmatched to any gene: 6. In DNA form, the CDR3 reads TGCGCCAGCAGCTTGGGGAGCGGGAGAGGGGAGACCCAGTACTTC. The encoded protein is CASSLGSGRGETQYF.

The V and J genes are TRBV28 and TRBJ2-7; 7 positions match TRBD1. The trim removed 3 bases at V and 6 bases at J, leaving 17 bases unmatched. Germline-derived CDR1 and CDR2 are MDHEN and SYDVKM. The CDR3 is 17 amino acids. As DNA, the CDR3 is TGTGCCAGCAGTTTCCTCCTTGCCCAGGGGAAGGGGGCCGAGCAGTACTTC. It encodes CASSFLLAQGKGAEQYF.

The chain has TRBV29-1 and TRBJ2-7; no clear D gene. V was shortened by 1 base and J by 0 bases, with 10 bases between the two germline ends. CDR3 length equals 14 residues. Germline V CDR1 and CDR2: SQVTM, ANQGSEA. In DNA form, the CDR3 reads TGCAGCGTTGAAGGGTTCGACAACTCCTACGAGCAGTACTTC. Translating it yields CSVEGFDNSYEQYF.

This sequence joins TRBV30 and TRBJ1-2, with TRBD1 as a possible D gene (5 bases). The CDR3 has 14 residues. Trimming cost V 3 bases and J 8 bases, with 19 bases left between them. Germline-derived CDR1 and CDR2 are GTSNPN and SVGIG (reference sequence). The CDR3 sequence is CAWSRAGLKRGYTF. CDR3 bases: TGTGCCTGGAGCAGGGCAGGTTTGAAACGCGGCTACACCTTC.

The gene calls are TRBV7-2 and TRBJ1-2; no reliable D call. CDR3 length equals 14 residues. Germline CDR1 is SGHTA and CDR2 is FQGNSA. V was trimmed by 2 bases and J by 10 bases, leaving 17 bases between them. As DNA, the CDR3 is TGTGCCAGCAGCTTAAGCGCCCCTAAAGCCGCCTACACCTTC. This translates into CASSLSAPKAAYTF. Filled out from reference TRBV7-2 and TRBJ1-2, the complete variable domain reads GAGVSQSPSNKVTEKGKDVELRCDPISGHTALYWYRQSLGQGLEFLIYFQGNSAPDKSGLPSDRFSAERTGGSVSTLTIQRTQQEDSAVYLCASSLSAPKAAYTFGSGTRLTVV.

The chain combines TRBV6-5 with TRBJ2-1; 8 nucleotides line up with TRBD1. From germline, CDR1 is MNHEY and CDR2 SVGAGI. Unmatched junction bases numbered 5, after V lost 4 bases and J lost 6 bases. The CDR3 extends over 14 amino acids. The CDR3 DNA reads as TGTGCCAGCAGTTCGGGACAGGCCTCCAATGAGCAGTTCTTC. This sequence encodes CASSSGQASNEQFF.